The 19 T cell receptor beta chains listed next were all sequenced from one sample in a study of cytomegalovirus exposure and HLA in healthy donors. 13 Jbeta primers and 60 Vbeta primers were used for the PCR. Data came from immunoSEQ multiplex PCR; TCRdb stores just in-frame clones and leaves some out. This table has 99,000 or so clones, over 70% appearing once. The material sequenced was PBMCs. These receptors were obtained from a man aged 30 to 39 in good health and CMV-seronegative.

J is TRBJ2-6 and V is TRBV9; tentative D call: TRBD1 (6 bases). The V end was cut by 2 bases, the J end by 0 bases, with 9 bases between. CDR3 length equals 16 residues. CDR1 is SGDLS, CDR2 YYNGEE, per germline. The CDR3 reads CASSVRGSSGANVLTF. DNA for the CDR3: TGTGCCAGCAGCGTTAGGGGGAGCTCTGGGGCCAACGTCCTGACTTTC.

The CDR3 nucleotides read TGTGCCAGCAGCTGGGGGGGTAGCGCCCTCTTAGGTACGCAGTATTTT. Residues: CASSWGGSALLGTQYF. The chain carries TRBV5-6 and TRBJ2-3; 7 bases are shared with TRBD2. Unmatched junction bases numbered 15, after V lost 3 bases and J lost 8 bases. The CDR3 extends over 16 amino acids. Germline CDR1 reads SGHDT; CDR2 reads YYEEEE.

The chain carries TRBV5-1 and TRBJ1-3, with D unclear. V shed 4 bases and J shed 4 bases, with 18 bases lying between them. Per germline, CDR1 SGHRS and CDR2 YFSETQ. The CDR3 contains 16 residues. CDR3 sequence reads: CASSPNRLIAGNTIYF. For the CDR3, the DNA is TGCGCCAGCAGCCCTAACAGACTAATAGCGGGAAACACCATATATTTT.

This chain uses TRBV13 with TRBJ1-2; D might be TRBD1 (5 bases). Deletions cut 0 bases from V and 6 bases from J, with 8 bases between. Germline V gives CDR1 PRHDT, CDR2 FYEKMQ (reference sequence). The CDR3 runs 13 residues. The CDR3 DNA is TGTGCCAGCAGCTTAGGTCAGGGTAATGGCTACACCTTC. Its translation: CASSLGQGNGYTF.

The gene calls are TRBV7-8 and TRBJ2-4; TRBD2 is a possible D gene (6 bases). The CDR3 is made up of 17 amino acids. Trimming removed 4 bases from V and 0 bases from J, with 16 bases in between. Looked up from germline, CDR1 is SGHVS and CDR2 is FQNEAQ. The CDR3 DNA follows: TGTGCCAGCAGCTCAAGGGGCGGGGCCCTAGCCAAAAACATTCAGTACTTC. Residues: CASSSRGGALAKNIQYF.

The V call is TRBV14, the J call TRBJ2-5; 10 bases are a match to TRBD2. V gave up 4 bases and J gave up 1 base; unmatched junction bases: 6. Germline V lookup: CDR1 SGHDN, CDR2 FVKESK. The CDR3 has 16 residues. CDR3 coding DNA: TGTGCCAGCAGCCCGATAGCGGGAGGCCTCCAAGAGACCCAGTACTTC. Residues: CASSPIAGGLQETQYF.

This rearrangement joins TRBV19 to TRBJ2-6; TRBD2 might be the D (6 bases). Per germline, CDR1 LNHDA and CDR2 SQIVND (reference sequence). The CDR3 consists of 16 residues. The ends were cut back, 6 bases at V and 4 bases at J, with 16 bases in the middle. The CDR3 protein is CASRTTSSSGANVLTF. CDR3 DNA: TGTGCCAGTAGAACAACTAGCTCTTCAGGGGCCAACGTCCTGACTTTC.

CDR3 protein: CASTGTPPYYGYTF. CDR3 bases: TGTGCCAGTACCGGGACTCCTCCATACTATGGCTACACCTTC. V usage is TRBV6-1 and J usage is TRBJ1-2; D possibly corresponds to TRBD1 (5 bases). Trimming left V 9 bases short and J 3 bases short, with 17 bases between. Germline CDR1 and CDR2: MNHNS and SASEGT. The CDR3 spans 14 residues.

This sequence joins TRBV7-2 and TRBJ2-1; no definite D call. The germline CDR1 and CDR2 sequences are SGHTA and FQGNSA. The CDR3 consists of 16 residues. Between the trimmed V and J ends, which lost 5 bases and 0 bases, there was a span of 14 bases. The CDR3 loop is CASSPIALSSYNEQFF. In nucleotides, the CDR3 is TGTGCCAGCAGCCCAATAGCTCTGAGCTCCTACAATGAGCAGTTCTTC.

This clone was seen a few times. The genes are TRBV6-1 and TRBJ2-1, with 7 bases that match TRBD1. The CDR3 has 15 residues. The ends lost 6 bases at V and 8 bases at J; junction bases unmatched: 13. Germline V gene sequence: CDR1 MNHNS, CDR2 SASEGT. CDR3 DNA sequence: TGTGCCAGCAGGGTACAGGGGAGTATAGGCGATGAGCAGTTCTTC. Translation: CASRVQGSIGDEQFF.

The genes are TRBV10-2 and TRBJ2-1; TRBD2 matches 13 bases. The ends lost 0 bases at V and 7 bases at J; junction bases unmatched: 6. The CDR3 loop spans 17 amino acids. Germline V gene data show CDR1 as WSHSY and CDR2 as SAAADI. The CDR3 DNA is TGCGCCAGCAGTGAGTCCCTAACTAGCGGGGGGGCGAATGAGCAGTTCTTC. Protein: CASSESLTSGGANEQFF.

The DNA of the CDR3 is TGTGCCACTTGGACAGGGACCTATGGCTACACCTTC. Its translation: CATWTGTYGYTF. The chain uses TRBV19 and TRBJ1-2; 8 nucleotides align to TRBD1. Looked up from germline, CDR1 is LNHDA and CDR2 is SQIVND (reference sequence). V was pared by 10 bases and J by 4 bases, with 5 bases of the junction left unmatched. There are 12 residues in the CDR3. The whole variable domain, remainder taken from reference TRBV19 and TRBJ1-2, is DGGITQSPKYLFRKEGQNVTLSCEQNLNHDAMYWYRQDPGQGLRLIYYSQIVNDFQKGDIAEGYSVSREKKESFPLTVTSAQKNPTAFYLCATWTGTYGYTFGSGTRLTVV.

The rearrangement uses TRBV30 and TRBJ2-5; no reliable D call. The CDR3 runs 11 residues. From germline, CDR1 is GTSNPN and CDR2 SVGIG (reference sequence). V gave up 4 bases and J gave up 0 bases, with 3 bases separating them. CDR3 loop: CAWNNQETQYF. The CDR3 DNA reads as TGTGCCTGGAACAACCAAGAGACCCAGTACTTC.

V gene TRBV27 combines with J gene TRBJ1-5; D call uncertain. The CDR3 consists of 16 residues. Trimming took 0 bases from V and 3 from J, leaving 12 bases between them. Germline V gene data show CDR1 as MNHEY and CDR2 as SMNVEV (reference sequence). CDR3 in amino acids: CASSLSGEDPNQPQHF. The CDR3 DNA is TGTGCCAGCAGTTTATCCGGGGAAGACCCCAATCAGCCCCAGCATTTT.

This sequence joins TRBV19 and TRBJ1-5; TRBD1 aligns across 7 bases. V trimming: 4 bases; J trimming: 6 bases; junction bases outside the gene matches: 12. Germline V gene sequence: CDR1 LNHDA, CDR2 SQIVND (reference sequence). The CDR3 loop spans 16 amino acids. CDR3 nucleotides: TGTGCCAGTAGTACTTCGGGACAGTTCGCGAGTCAGCCCCAGCATTTT. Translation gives CASSTSGQFASQPQHF.

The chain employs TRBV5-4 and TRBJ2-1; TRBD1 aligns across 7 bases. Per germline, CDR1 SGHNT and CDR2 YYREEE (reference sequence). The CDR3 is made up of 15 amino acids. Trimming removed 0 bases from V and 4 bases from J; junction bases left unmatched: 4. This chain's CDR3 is CASSLDPGQYNEQFF. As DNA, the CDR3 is TGTGCCAGCAGCTTGGACCCGGGACAGTACAATGAGCAGTTCTTC.

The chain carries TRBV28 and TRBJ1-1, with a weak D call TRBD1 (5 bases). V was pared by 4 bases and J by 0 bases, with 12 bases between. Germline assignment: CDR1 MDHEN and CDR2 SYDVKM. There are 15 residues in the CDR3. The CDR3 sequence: CASSSPGLMNTEAFF. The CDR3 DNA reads TGTGCCAGCAGTTCCCCAGGGCTCATGAACACTGAAGCTTTCTTT.

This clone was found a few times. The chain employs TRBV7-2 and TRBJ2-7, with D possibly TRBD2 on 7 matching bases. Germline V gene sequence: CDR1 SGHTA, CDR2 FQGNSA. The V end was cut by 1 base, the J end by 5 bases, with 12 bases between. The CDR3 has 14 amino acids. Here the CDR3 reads CASSLGGGWDEQYF. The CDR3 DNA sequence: TGTGCCAGCAGCTTAGGCGGGGGCTGGGACGAGCAGTACTTC.

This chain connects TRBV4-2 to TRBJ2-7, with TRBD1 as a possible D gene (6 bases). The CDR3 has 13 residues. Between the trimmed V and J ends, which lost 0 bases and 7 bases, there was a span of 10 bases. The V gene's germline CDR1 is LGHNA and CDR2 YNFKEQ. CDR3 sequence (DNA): TGTGCCAGCAGCCAAGAGGGGGCGCGTGAGCAGTACTTC. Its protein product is CASSQEGAREQYF.